The rows below give T cell receptor beta chains drawn from one sample of a study of graft-versus-host responses after intestinal transplantation. Method: immunoSEQ multiplex PCR; TCRdb's copy keeps in-frame clones and lacks some. Of 35,000 to 45,000 clones in the sample, around nine tenths were seen once. The source was PBMCs, collected approximately 270 days after transplant. The receptors derive from a human patient who received an intestinal transplant, so some T cells may come from the graft donor. CDR3s include the opening cysteine and the closing phenylalanine or tryptophan. A D gene is named only where the DNA matches it firmly. The listing skips clone size in some rows; elsewhere it reads once, few, many or a size class.

d_call: .; v_call: TRBV7-9; j_call: TRBJ2-7; clone_size: .; cdr3_aa: CASSSLVASREQYF; cdr3_nt: TGTGCCAGCAGCTCACTTGTGGCCTCTAGGGAGCAGTACTTC
d_call: TRBD2; v_call: TRBV27; j_call: TRBJ2-1; clone_size: .; cdr3_aa: CASSPLRASGVVYEQFF; cdr3_nt: TGTGCCAGCAGTCCCCTCAGGGCTAGCGGGGTGGTCTATGAGCAGTTCTTC
d_call: TRBD1; v_call: TRBV29-1; j_call: TRBJ2-7; clone_size: .; cdr3_aa: CSAQGARGEQYF; cdr3_nt: TGCAGCGCCCAGGGGGCGCGTGGGGAGCAGTACTTC
d_call: TRBD1; v_call: TRBV6-1; j_call: TRBJ1-6; clone_size: .; cdr3_aa: CASSGDRGSPLHF; cdr3_nt: TGTGCCAGCAGTGGGGACAGGGGATCACCCCTCCACTTT
d_call: .; v_call: TRBV27; j_call: TRBJ2-1; clone_size: .; cdr3_aa: CASSLVSGVADEQFF; cdr3_nt: TGTGCCAGCAGTTTAGTGTCCGGGGTTGCGGATGAGCAGTTCTTC
d_call: .; v_call: TRBV2; j_call: TRBJ2-5; clone_size: .; cdr3_aa: CASSVAGGGLLETQYF; cdr3_nt: TGTGCCAGCAGTGTGGCTGGGGGGGGGCTCCTAGAGACCCAGTACTTC
d_call: .; v_call: TRBV4-1; j_call: TRBJ2-2; clone_size: .; cdr3_aa: CASNPRGGNTGELFF; cdr3_nt: TGCGCCAGCAACCCGAGGGGTGGGAACACCGGGGAGCTGTTTTTT
d_call: TRBD1; v_call: TRBV5-1; j_call: TRBJ2-7; clone_size: .; cdr3_aa: CASSSGQEDYEQYF; cdr3_nt: TGCGCCAGCAGCTCAGGACAGGAAGACTACGAGCAGTACTTC
d_call: TRBD2; v_call: TRBV9; j_call: TRBJ2-5; clone_size: .; cdr3_aa: CASSRGLAGEETQYF; cdr3_nt: TGTGCCAGCAGTAGGGGACTAGCGGGGGAGGAGACCCAGTACTTC
d_call: .; v_call: TRBV6-1; j_call: TRBJ1-1; clone_size: .; cdr3_aa: CASSEADRRLNTEAFF; cdr3_nt: TGTGCCAGCAGTGAAGCGGACAGAAGATTGAACACTGAAGCTTTCTTT
d_call: TRBD2; v_call: TRBV6-4; j_call: TRBJ2-3; clone_size: .; cdr3_aa: CASSKEAGATTDTQYF; cdr3_nt: TGTGCCAGCAGTAAGGAAGCGGGGGCCACCACAGATACGCAGTATTTT
d_call: TRBD2; v_call: TRBV9; j_call: TRBJ2-3; clone_size: .; cdr3_aa: CASSVASGGAVTQYF; cdr3_nt: TGTGCCAGCAGCGTAGCCAGCGGGGGTGCAGTTACGCAGTATTTT
d_call: .; v_call: TRBV18; j_call: TRBJ1-1; clone_size: .; cdr3_aa: CASSYSIWTPTTGAAHMNTEAFF; cdr3_nt: TGTGCCAGCTCATACAGCATTTGGACGCCAACAACCGGGGCCGCCCACATGAACACTGAAGCTTTCTTT
d_call: .; v_call: TRBV4-2; j_call: TRBJ2-7; clone_size: once; cdr3_aa: CASSQGRPGHEQYF; cdr3_nt: TGTGCCAGCAGCCAGGGTAGACCGGGCCACGAGCAGTACTTC
d_call: TRBD1; v_call: TRBV14; j_call: TRBJ2-3; clone_size: .; cdr3_aa: CASSPDRQGEITDTQYF; cdr3_nt: TGTGCCAGCAGCCCCGATAGACAGGGGGAAATTACAGATACGCAGTATTTT
d_call: .; v_call: TRBV7-9; j_call: TRBJ1-1; clone_size: .; cdr3_aa: CASSYKPRDIEAFF; cdr3_nt: TGTGCCAGCAGCTACAAGCCCCGGGACATTGAAGCTTTCTTT
d_call: TRBD1; v_call: TRBV2; j_call: TRBJ2-7; clone_size: .; cdr3_aa: CASRGQVYEQYF; cdr3_nt: TGTGCCAGCAGAGGACAGGTCTACGAGCAGTACTTC